The TCR beta chain under discussion was sequenced for a study of control samples from healthy donors and cancer patients. CDR1 is KGHSH and CDR2 is LQKENI in the germline V gene. This CDR3 spans 15 amino acids. V was cut by 3 bases and J by 5 bases, with 16 bases left in between. Assay used: immunoSEQ multiplex PCR; TCRdb lists only in-frame clones, some missing. The data show approximately 150,000 clones, about 90% seen once. The chain couples TRBV18 to TRBJ2-5, with D tentatively TRBD2 (6 bases). This receptor was obtained from a man between 18 and 35 years old in good health. Sequencing was carried out using blood. Written as DNA, the CDR3 is TGTGCCAGCTCACCTGCATCGGGGCGGGACGAGACCCAGTACTTC. Encoded protein: CASSPASGRDETQYF.